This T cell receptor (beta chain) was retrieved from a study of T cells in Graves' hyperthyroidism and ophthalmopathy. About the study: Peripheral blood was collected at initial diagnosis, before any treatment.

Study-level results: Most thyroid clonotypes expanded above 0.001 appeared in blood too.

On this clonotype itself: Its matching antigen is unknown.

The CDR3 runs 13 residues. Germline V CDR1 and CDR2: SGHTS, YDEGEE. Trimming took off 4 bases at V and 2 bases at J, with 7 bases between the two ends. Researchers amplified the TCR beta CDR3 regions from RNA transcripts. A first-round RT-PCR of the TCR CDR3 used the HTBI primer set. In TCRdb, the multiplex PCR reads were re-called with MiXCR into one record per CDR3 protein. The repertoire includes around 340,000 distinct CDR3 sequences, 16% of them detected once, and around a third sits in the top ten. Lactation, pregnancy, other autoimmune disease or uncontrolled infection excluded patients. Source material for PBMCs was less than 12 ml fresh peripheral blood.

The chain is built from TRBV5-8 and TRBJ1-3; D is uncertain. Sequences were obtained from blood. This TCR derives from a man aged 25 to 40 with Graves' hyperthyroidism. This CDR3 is CASSTQPGNTIYF. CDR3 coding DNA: TGTGCCAGCAGCACCCAACCTGGAAACACCATATATTTT.